The sequence of this TCR beta chain was determined in a study of T cells after yellow fever vaccination. Across the whole study: Researchers used SMART-Seq v4 Ultra Low Input to prepare fractions that had low cell numbers.

This clonotype was counted between two and nine times. Antigen specificity is unknown. V dropped 5 bases and J dropped 0 bases, with 14 bases sitting between them. The CDR3 is 16 residues long. Germline-derived CDR1 and CDR2 are MNHEY and SVGAGI. General observations from the study: Bulk-population clonotypes that are abundant could appear as contaminants in FACS-sorted repertoires. Just a small share of clonotypes turned up in the CD4 compartment as well as the CD8 compartment.

Conversion of TCR transcripts into cDNA relied on 5'RACE template switching, which added a universal primer site and UMIs. TCRdb re-derived calls from the 5' RACE reads in MiXCR, one entry per CDR3 protein. The sample records some 350,000 distinct CDR3 sequences, around 3.9% being singletons. V and J are TRBV6-5 and TRBJ2-1; D remains ambiguous. The sequences come from PBMCs, collected 5 days after the yellow fever booster vaccination. The source is a man aged 18-30 years who received the YFV17D yellow fever vaccine. The CDR3 is CASSLSDPTSYNEQFF. The CDR3 DNA reads TGTGCCAGCAGTCTCTCCGACCCGACCTCCTACAATGAGCAGTTCTTC.